The clone carrying this TCR beta chain has just a few counts. Its antigen is still unknown. The sample belongs to a study of cytomegalovirus exposure and HLA in healthy donors. Findings and limits, study-wide: Confirmation was obtained in vitro that a few CMV-associated chains are specific for CMV antigens. As a later analysis showed, a missense DCLRE1C variant was linked to trimming of TCR beta V- and J-genes. Some TCR beta chains (around 160 of them) were listed as cytomegalovirus-associated.

V lost 11 bases, J lost 1 base, and 7 bases stayed unmatched. Germline assignment: CDR1 ENHRY and CDR2 SYGVKD. The CDR3 consists of 13 residues. Primers included in the PCR were 60 Vbeta and 13 Jbeta primers. This table comes from immunoSEQ multiplex PCR, and its TCRdb copy is limited to in-frame clones, with some not included. The sample records approximately 99,000 clones, about 79% being singletons. The rearrangement uses TRBV10-3 and TRBJ1-1, with 7 nucleotides matching TRBD1. Sequenced: PBMCs. This TCR derives from a male donor in good health and CMV-seropositive. The CDR3 DNA sequence: TGTGCCGCGACGGGACAGCGGAACACTGAAGCTTTCTTT. Translated, it gives CAATGQRNTEAFF.